The clone carrying this T cell receptor (beta chain) is a singleton in its sample. The target antigen is unknown. The sample originates from a study of monozygotic twins with cystic fibrosis. Study conclusions and caveats: Unrelated CF individuals shared fewer identical clonotypes than monozygotic CF twins. Co-twins had the most similar V usage for 13 of 16 pairs, J for 8. No link emerged between shared CDR3 counts and age, concordance or severity.

This table comes from immunoSEQ multiplex PCR, and its TCRdb copy is limited to in-frame clones, with some not included. The data show over 30,000 clones, with approximately 90% seen just once and less than 0.2% held by the top ten. Germline V gene sequence: CDR1 SGHRS, CDR2 YFSETQ. V gave up 5 bases and J gave up 1 base; unmatched junction bases: 4. The CDR3 consists of 14 residues. The sequencing sample was made of blood. The sequence came from a boy aged 2 to 10 with cystic fibrosis. V is TRBV5-1 and J is TRBJ2-3, with 7 bases aligning to TRBD2. CDR3 coding DNA: TGCGCCAGCAGTGGAACTAGCGGCACAGATACGCAGTATTTT. Translating gives CASSGTSGTDTQYF. The full variable domain, its missing parts supplied by reference TRBV5-1 and TRBJ2-3, is KAGVTQTPRYLIKTRGQQVTLSCSPISGHRSVSWYQQTPGQGLQFLFEYFSETQRNKGNFPGRFSGRQFSNSRSEMNVSTLELGDSALYLCASSGTSGTDTQYFGPGTRLTVL.